The T cell receptor (beta chain) under discussion was sequenced for a study of human T cells and chemical hapten exposure. This clonotype was detected many times. The target antigen is unknown. The CDR3 runs 14 residues. Trimming shortened V by 4 bases and J by 0 bases, and 10 bases separated the two germline ends. Germline CDR1 is GTSNPN and CDR2 is SVGIG (reference sequence). Within the library, unique molecular identifiers were attached to each individual cDNA molecule. TCRdb reprocessed the RACE reads with MiXCR, giving one entry per CDR3 protein. The profile shows some 42,000 distinct CDR3 sequences, about 8.9% of them singletons. Study conclusions and caveats: With patch test score, the counts of PT1 expanded TCRs showed a positive correlation. Significantly greater numbers of large CDR3 similarity clusters came from expanded TCRs than from controls.

Time point of the sample: patch test 2, 6 weeks after DPC sensitization. Treatment given: therapeutic diphenylcyclopropenone sensitization with weekly scalp DPC. Blood draws came before every patch-test application. This receptor was identified in a middle-aged woman with alopecia areata. Some clones in this sample may be carry-over from other donors' samples. V usage is TRBV30 and J usage is TRBJ1-3, with no clear D. The sequenced sample was whole blood, obtained in connection with sensitization to the hapten diphenylcyclopropenone (DPC). CDR3 DNA: TGTGCCTGGAAAAATACAGCCTCTGGAAACACCATATATTTT. Its translation: CAWKNTASGNTIYF.